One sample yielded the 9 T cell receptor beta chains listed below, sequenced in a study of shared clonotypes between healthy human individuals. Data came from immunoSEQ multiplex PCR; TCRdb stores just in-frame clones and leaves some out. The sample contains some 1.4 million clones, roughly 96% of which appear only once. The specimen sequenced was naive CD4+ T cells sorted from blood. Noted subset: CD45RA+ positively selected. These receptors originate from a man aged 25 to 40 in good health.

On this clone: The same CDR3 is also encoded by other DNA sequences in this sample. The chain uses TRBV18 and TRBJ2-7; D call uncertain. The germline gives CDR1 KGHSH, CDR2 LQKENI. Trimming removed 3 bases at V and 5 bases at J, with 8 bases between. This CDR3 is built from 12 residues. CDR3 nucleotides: TGTGCCAGCTCACCCCCGGGCAACGAGCAGTACTTC. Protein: CASSPPGNEQYF. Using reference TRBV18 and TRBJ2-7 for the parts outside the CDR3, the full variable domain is NAGVMQNPRHLVRRRGQEARLRCSPMKGHSHVYWYRQLPEEGLKFMVYLQKENIIDESGMPKERFSAEFPKEGPSILRIQQVVRGDSAAYFCASSPPGNEQYFGPGTRLTVT.

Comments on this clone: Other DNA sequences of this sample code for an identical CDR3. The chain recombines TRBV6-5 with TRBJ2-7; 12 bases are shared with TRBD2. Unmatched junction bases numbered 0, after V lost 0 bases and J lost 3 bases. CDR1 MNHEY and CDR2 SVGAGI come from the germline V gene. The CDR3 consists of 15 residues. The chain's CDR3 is CASSYSTSGSYEQYF. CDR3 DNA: TGTGCCAGCAGTTACTCGACTAGCGGGAGCTACGAGCAGTACTTC.

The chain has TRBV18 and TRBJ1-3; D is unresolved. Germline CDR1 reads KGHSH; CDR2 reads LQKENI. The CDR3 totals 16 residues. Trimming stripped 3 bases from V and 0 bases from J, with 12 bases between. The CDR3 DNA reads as TGTGCCAGCTCACCTTGGGCAGTCATCTCTGGAAACACCATATATTTT. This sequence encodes CASSPWAVISGNTIYF.

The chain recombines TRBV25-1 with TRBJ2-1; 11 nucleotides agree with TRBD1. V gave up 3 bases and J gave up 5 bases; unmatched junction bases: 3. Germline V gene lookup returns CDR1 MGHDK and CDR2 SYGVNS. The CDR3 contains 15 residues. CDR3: CASSDPGQGDNEQFF. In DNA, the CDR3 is TGTGCCAGCAGTGACCCGGGACAGGGGGACAATGAGCAGTTCTTC.

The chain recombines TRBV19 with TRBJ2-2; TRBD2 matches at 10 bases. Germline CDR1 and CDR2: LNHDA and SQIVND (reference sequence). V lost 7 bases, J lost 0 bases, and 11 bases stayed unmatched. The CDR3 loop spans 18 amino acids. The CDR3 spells CASTANGLAVTNTGELFF. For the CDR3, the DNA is TGTGCCAGTACCGCTAATGGACTAGCGGTAACGAACACCGGGGAGCTGTTTTTT.

CDR3 nucleotides: TGTGCCAGCAGCAAGTTTCGCACAGATACGCAGTATTTT. Translation: CASSKFRTDTQYF. The rearrangement uses TRBV5-6 and TRBJ2-3; D remains unclear. V was cut by 4 bases and J by 1 base, with 7 bases left in between. Per the germline V gene, CDR1 is SGHDT and CDR2 is YYEEEE. This CDR3 has 13 residues.

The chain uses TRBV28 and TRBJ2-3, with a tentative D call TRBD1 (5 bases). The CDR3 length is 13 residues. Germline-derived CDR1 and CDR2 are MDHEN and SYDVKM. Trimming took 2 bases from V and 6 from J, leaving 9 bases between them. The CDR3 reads CASSLARADTQYF. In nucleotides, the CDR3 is TGTGCCAGCAGTTTAGCCAGGGCTGATACGCAGTATTTT.

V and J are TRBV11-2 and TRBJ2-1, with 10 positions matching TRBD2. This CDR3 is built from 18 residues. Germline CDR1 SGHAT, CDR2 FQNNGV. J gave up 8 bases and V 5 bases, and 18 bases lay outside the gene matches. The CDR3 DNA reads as TGTGCCAGCAGCAAAGCCATGCCGGCTAGCGGGAGTCACCATGAGCAGTTCTTC. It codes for CASSKAMPASGSHHEQFF.

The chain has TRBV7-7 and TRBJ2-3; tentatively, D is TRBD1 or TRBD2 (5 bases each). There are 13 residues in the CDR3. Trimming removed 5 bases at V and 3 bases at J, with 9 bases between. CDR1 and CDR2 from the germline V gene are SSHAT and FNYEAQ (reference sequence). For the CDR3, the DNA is TGTGCCAGCAGCGCCGGGACGACAGATACGCAGTATTTT. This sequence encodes CASSAGTTDTQYF. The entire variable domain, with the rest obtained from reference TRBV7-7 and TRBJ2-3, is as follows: GAGVSQSPRYKVTKRGQDVTLRCDPISSHATLYWYQQALGQGPEFLTYFNYEAQPDKSGLPSDRFSAERPEGSISTLTIQRTEQRDSAMYRCASSAGTTDTQYFGPGTRLTVL.